The 10 T cell receptor beta chains below all came from one sample that was sequenced in a study of shared clonotypes between healthy human individuals (dated by TCRdb to 2020 to 2022). Libraries were built with the immunoSEQ multiplex PCR assay. TCRdb re-hosts the immuneACCESS table, in-frame sequences only. Its copies lack some clones; in the studies checked, an unresolved V gene accounts for under half of them, and the cause for the rest is not known. Across this sample there are about 2.2 million clones, with around 93% seen only once. The ten largest make up approximately 1.7% of the sample. CD8 naive samples were obtained by positive selection for CCR7 among CD45RO-negative cells, yielding a CD45RA+CCR7+ population from which TemRA cells were excluded. The sequenced sample was naive CD8+ T cells from PBMCs. The sample's cell subset or site label, decoded: CD45RA+CCR7+. The receptors originated from a man aged 18 to 35 in good health. Some clones in this sample may be carry-over from other donors' samples.

The chain recombines TRBV28 with TRBJ1-2, with D uncertain. Trimming pared 5 bases from V and 8 bases from J, leaving 6 bases between. Germline-derived CDR1 and CDR2 are MDHEN and SYDVKM. The CDR3 has 10 amino acids. CDR3 sequence (DNA): TGTGCCAGCAGTCGGGGAGGCTACACCTTC. Protein product: CASSRGGYTF.

The V call is TRBV6-1, the J call TRBJ2-1; 9 bases line up with TRBD1. CDR1 and CDR2 from the germline V gene are MNHNS and SASEGT. The CDR3 extends over 14 amino acids. V was pared by 6 bases and J by 4 bases, with 4 bases of the junction left unmatched. The CDR3 sequence: CASSGTGRYNEQFF. In DNA form, the CDR3 reads TGTGCCAGCAGCGGGACAGGGAGGTACAATGAGCAGTTCTTC.

This clone was found a few times. One end of the junction varies from germline; a read error may be responsible. The rearrangement joins TRBV29-1 to TRBJ1-1, with TRBD1 as a possible D gene (5 bases). The V gene's germline CDR1 is SQVTM and CDR2 ANQGSEA. CDR3 length: 12 residues. This CDR3 reads CSVGRQNPEAFF. The DNA for the CDR3 is TGCAGCGTCGGGAGACAGAACCCTGAAGCTTTCTTT. Combining the CDR3 with reference TRBV29-1 and TRBJ1-1 gives the whole variable domain SAVISQKPSRDICQRGTSLTIQCQVDSQVTMMFWYRQQPGQSLTLIATANQGSEATYESGFVIDKFPISRPNLTFSTLTVSNMSPEDSSIYLCSVGRQNPEAFFGQGTRLTVV.

The chain uses TRBV28 and TRBJ2-5; weak D call: TRBD1 (5 bases). The germline V gene has CDR1 MDHEN and CDR2 SYDVKM. The CDR3 has 14 residues. Between the trimmed V and J ends, which lost 3 bases and 5 bases, there was a span of 13 bases. The CDR3 nucleotides read TGTGCCAGCAGTTTGCCAGGGAATGTGGAGACCCAGTACTTC. Its protein is CASSLPGNVETQYF.

The V and J genes are TRBV7-9 and TRBJ2-7, with 13 bases that match TRBD2. Germline CDR1 SEHNR, CDR2 FQNEAQ (reference sequence). Unmatched junction bases numbered 7, after V lost 4 bases and J lost 4 bases. The CDR3 spans 16 residues. In nucleotides, the CDR3 is TGTGCCAGCAGCTCTTTCGGACTAGCGGGAGTGTACGAGCAGTACTTC. It encodes CASSSFGLAGVYEQYF. Based on the CDR3 plus reference TRBV7-9 and TRBJ2-7, the full variable domain is DTGVSQNPRHKITKRGQNVTFRCDPISEHNRLYWYRQTLGQGPEFLTYFQNEAQLEKSRLLSDRFSAERPKGSFSTLEIQRTEQGDSAMYLCASSSFGLAGVYEQYFGPGTRLTVT.

This clone was detected only once. The V gene is TRBV27, the J gene TRBJ2-1; possible D gene TRBD1, 6 bases. The CDR3 runs to 15 residues. The V and J ends lost 7 bases and 4 bases respectively, with 17 bases between them. Germline values: CDR1 MNHEY, CDR2 SMNVEV (reference sequence). The CDR3 loop reads CASMARGDHYNEQFF. The DNA for the CDR3 is TGTGCCAGCATGGCCAGGGGCGACCATTACAATGAGCAGTTCTTC.

This clone was seen a single time. V usage is TRBV7-3 and J usage is TRBJ2-3, with 8 bases fitting TRBD2. J gave up 2 bases and V 5 bases, and 15 bases lay outside the gene matches. The germline V gene has CDR1 SGHTA and CDR2 FQGTGA. This CDR3 spans 18 amino acids. The CDR3 nucleotides read TGTGCCAGCAGCGTACTGAAGTTCCAGCGGGAGACCACAGATACGCAGTATTTT. Translation gives CASSVLKFQRETTDTQYF.

V is TRBV9 and J is TRBJ2-3, with D possibly TRBD2 on 6 matching bases. Germline V gene sequence: CDR1 SGDLS, CDR2 YYNGEE. The V and J ends lost 4 bases and 4 bases respectively, with 22 bases between them. The CDR3 runs 17 residues. CDR3 sequence (DNA): TGTGCCAGCAGCCCTGGAGGGTCGGGCGAGCGGGCAGATACGCAGTATTTT. This codes for CASSPGGSGERADTQYF.

The chain is built from TRBV15 and TRBJ1-5; D ambiguous. V was pared by 0 bases and J by 1 base, with 7 bases between. Germline values: CDR1 LNHNV, CDR2 YYDKDF (reference sequence). The CDR3 extends over 15 amino acids. The CDR3: CATSRDGQSNQPQHF. CDR3 DNA sequence: TGTGCCACCAGCAGAGATGGGCAAAGCAATCAGCCCCAGCATTTT.

The V and J genes are TRBV6-5 and TRBJ2-7; 10 bases are shared with TRBD2. The CDR3 runs to 14 residues. V dropped 5 bases and J dropped 2; count of bases not matched to a gene: 3. Germline V CDR1 and CDR2: MNHEY, SVGAGI. CDR3 region: CASSLAGVAYEQYF. CDR3 coding DNA: TGTGCCAGCAGTCTAGCGGGAGTGGCCTACGAGCAGTACTTC.